This T cell receptor beta chain was identified in a study of identical twins. A few counts support this clonotype. TCRdb fed the 5' RACE reads into MiXCR, producing one record per CDR3 protein. The sample shows about 260,000 distinct CDR3 sequences, approximately 7% of them seen only once. The germline V and J ends were trimmed by 2 bases and 5 bases, with 13 bases remaining between them. Germline V gene sequence: CDR1 SGHDT, CDR2 YYEEEE. The CDR3 is 14 amino acids. These data were also reused for a study on yellow fever vaccine responses in identical twins.

The source of this sequence is a woman aged 18-29 years in good health. This rearrangement joins TRBV5-6 to TRBJ1-1, with a weak D call TRBD1 (5 bases). Sample: memory (CD45RO+) T cells sorted from blood. CDR3 coding DNA: TGTGCCAGCAGCTTCAGGGCCGCGCGGACTGAAGCTTTCTTT. Protein: CASSFRAARTEAFF.